The 25 T cell receptor beta chains in this list originate from one sample, sequenced in a study of T cell repertoires in cytomegalovirus infection. TCRdb passed the reads through MiXCR, listing each CDR3 protein once. The table lists approximately 730,000 distinct CDR3 sequences, roughly 30% of them singletons. No antigen has been identified for these receptors. The input for sequencing was cultured PBMCs, taken from culture after CMV antigen stimulation. These receptor sequences come from a human donor in good health (CMV status not recorded). Some clones in this sample may be carry-over from other donors' samples.

V is TRBV4-3 and J is TRBJ2-1, with 11 bases identical to TRBD2. From germline, CDR1 is LGHNA and CDR2 YSLEER. J gave up 4 bases and V 0 bases, and 8 bases lay outside the gene matches. This CDR3 is 18 amino acids long. CDR3 protein: CASSQESQGLAVYNEQFF. The CDR3 DNA reads as TGCGCCAGCAGCCAAGAATCACAGGGACTAGCGGTTTACAATGAGCAGTTCTTC.

This clonotype was observed many times. The chain joins TRBV7-2 to TRBJ1-1; 8 bases fit TRBD1. The V and J ends lost 5 bases and 11 bases, in that order; junction bases with no gene match: 16. This CDR3 comprises 15 residues. From germline, CDR1 is SGHTA and CDR2 FQGNSA. The CDR3 DNA sequence: TGTGCCAGCAGCCTTAGCCGGGACAGGCCTACTGGGGCTTTCTTT. Its translation: CASSLSRDRPTGAFF.

The CDR3 here is CASRRGLAGGQGEQFF. Written as DNA, the CDR3 is TGTGCCAGCAGACGGGGACTAGCGGGGGGCCAGGGTGAGCAGTTCTTC. The chain uses TRBV6-1 and TRBJ2-1; 15 bases map to TRBD2. Germline values: CDR1 MNHNS, CDR2 SASEGT. This CDR3 is 16 amino acids long. Germline trimming cut 6 bases from V and 9 bases from J; bases unmatched to any gene: 9.

This clonotype was found a few times. V and J are TRBV6-1 and TRBJ1-1; a possible D gene is TRBD1 (6 bases). The CDR3 is made up of 13 amino acids. Trimming removed 6 bases from V and 4 bases from J, with 12 bases in between. Per germline, CDR1 MNHNS and CDR2 SASEGT. CDR3 in amino acids: CASRERTATEAFF. The CDR3 DNA reads TGTGCCAGCAGAGAGAGGACAGCCACTGAAGCTTTCTTT.

The CDR3 loop reads CASSYSMVKANFNEQFF. The CDR3 region has the DNA TGTGCCAGCAGTTACTCGATGGTGAAGGCAAATTTCAATGAGCAGTTCTTC. This chain uses TRBV6-2 or TRBV6-3 with TRBJ2-1; D unresolved. CDR3 length: 17 amino acids. V shed 0 bases and J shed 6 bases, with 18 bases lying between them. The germline gives CDR1 MNHEY, CDR2 SVGEGT.

The table lists this clonotype with many counts. The rearrangement links TRBV7-2 to TRBJ2-5; D is uncertain. This CDR3 region has 14 residues. V shed 2 bases and J shed 0 bases, with 7 bases lying between them. CDR1 and CDR2 from the germline V gene are SGHTA and FQGNSA. The CDR3 DNA reads as TGTGCCAGCAGCTTAATGGGGTACCAAGAGACCCAGTACTTC. Translated: CASSLMGYQETQYF.

This clonotype was found many times. V is TRBV28 and J is TRBJ2-7; possible D gene TRBD1, 6 bases. The CDR3 runs to 13 residues. The V and J ends lost 9 bases and 3 bases respectively, with 15 bases between them. Germline CDR1 and CDR2: MDHEN and SYDVKM. DNA of the CDR3: TGTGCCAGTAGCCGGGACAACCTCTACGAGCAGTACTTC. Its protein is CASSRDNLYEQYF.

The chain couples TRBV7-9 to TRBJ2-5; the D is unclear. The germline V and J ends were trimmed by 4 bases and 5 bases, with 8 bases remaining between them. The CDR3 runs 12 residues. Per the germline V gene, CDR1 is SEHNR and CDR2 is FQNEAQ (reference sequence). DNA for the CDR3: TGTGCCAGCAGCTATATGGGGGAGACCCAGTACTTC. Residues: CASSYMGETQYF.

The sample holds many counts of this clonotype. The chain recombines TRBV7-9 with TRBJ2-7; D unclear. Trimming removed 1 base at V and 2 bases at J, with 15 bases between. The CDR3 covers 16 residues. The germline gives CDR1 SEHNR, CDR2 FQNEAQ (reference sequence). The CDR3 nucleotides are TGTGCCAGCAGCTTAGAGTCGACTCACTTAACCTACGAGCAGTACTTC. Protein: CASSLESTHLTYEQYF. Looking up the rest from reference TRBV7-9 and TRBJ2-7 gives the full variable domain: DTGVSQNPRHKITKRGQNVTFRCDPISEHNRLYWYRQTLGQGPEFLTYFQNEAQLEKSRLLSDRFSAERPKGSFSTLEIQRTEQGDSAMYLCASSLESTHLTYEQYFGPGTRLTVT.

The chain employs TRBV11-3 and TRBJ2-1; D is uncertain. Between the trimmed V and J ends, which lost 5 bases and 3 bases, there was a span of 14 bases. From germline, CDR1 is SGHNT and CDR2 YENEEA. The CDR3 contains 15 residues. As DNA, the CDR3 is TGTGCCAGCAGCCCGACCTGGGTCGGCTACAATGAGCAGTTCTTC. Amino acids: CASSPTWVGYNEQFF.

In this sample, this clonotype turned up many times. The V call is TRBV7-2, the J call TRBJ2-3; 10 bases agree with TRBD2. CDR1 and CDR2 from the germline V gene are SGHTA and FQGNSA. The CDR3 length is 16 residues. V lost 4 bases to trimming and J lost 5 bases; unmatched junction nucleotides: 9. CDR3 in amino acids: CASSYRAGGPVDTQYF. CDR3 in DNA: TGTGCCAGCAGCTACCGAGCGGGAGGGCCGGTAGATACGCAGTATTTT.

This clonotype has just a few counts. The V and J genes are TRBV6-6 and TRBJ1-4, with a possible D match to TRBD1 (5 bases). The V gene lost 0 bases and the J gene lost 7 bases, with 9 bases spanning the gap. This CDR3 is 14 amino acids long. In germline, CDR1 is MNHNY, CDR2 SVGAGI (reference sequence). CDR3 nucleotides: TGTGCCAGCAGTTACTCCGTTGGGGGTGAAAAACTGTTTTTT. Translation: CASSYSVGGEKLFF.

The sample holds a few counts of this clonotype. The chain carries TRBV11-2 and TRBJ1-4, with a possible D match to TRBD1 (5 bases). Trimming removed 5 bases from V and 3 bases from J, with 13 bases in between. In germline, CDR1 is SGHAT, CDR2 FQNNGV. CDR3 length: 15 residues. CDR3 in amino acids: CASSTRQLPNEKLFF. The CDR3 DNA is TGTGCCAGCAGCACCCGACAGTTGCCTAATGAAAAACTGTTTTTT.

This chain links TRBV10-3 with TRBJ2-1; 14 bases map to TRBD2. Losses at the gene ends were 6 bases for V and 3 bases for J; bases not matched to a gene: 1. This CDR3 has 15 residues. Germline-derived CDR1 and CDR2 are ENHRY and SYGVKD. The CDR3 DNA reads TGTGCCATCAGGGGGACTAGCGGGAGCTACAATGAGCAGTTCTTC. It translates to CAIRGTSGSYNEQFF.

This clonotype was found a few times. The chain uses TRBV7-9 and TRBJ2-7; perhaps D is TRBD1 or TRBD2 (5 bases each). Between the trimmed V and J ends, which lost 0 bases and 7 bases, there was a span of 22 bases. The germline gives CDR1 SEHNR, CDR2 FQNEAQ (reference sequence). The CDR3 totals 17 residues. In DNA, the CDR3 is TGTGCCAGCAGCTTAGCGTCCTGGCGTAGGGACCCTACAGAGCAGTACTTC. It encodes CASSLASWRRDPTEQYF. The full variable domain, with the rest looked up from reference TRBV7-9 and TRBJ2-7, is DTGVSQNPRHKITKRGQNVTFRCDPISEHNRLYWYRQTLGQGPEFLTYFQNEAQLEKSRLLSDRFSAERPKGSFSTLEIQRTEQGDSAMYLCASSLASWRRDPTEQYFGPGTRLTVT.

The chain carries TRBV6-1 and TRBJ1-1; 7 bases are a match to TRBD1. V was pared by 2 bases and J by 5 bases, with 8 bases of the junction left unmatched. Germline CDR1 is MNHNS and CDR2 is SASEGT. The CDR3 is 15 residues long. CDR3 protein: CASSEIGGSGTEAFF. Here the CDR3 DNA reads TGTGCCAGCAGTGAAATAGGGGGCTCTGGGACTGAAGCTTTCTTT.

The chain recombines TRBV19 with TRBJ2-5; 8 nucleotides line up with TRBD1. Germline V gene data show CDR1 as LNHDA and CDR2 as SQIVND (reference sequence). This CDR3 region has 15 residues. The J segment lost 5 bases and the V segment lost 6 bases, leaving 11 bases of the junction unmatched. DNA for the CDR3: TGTGCCAGTAGGAGGGACAGGCCCCCGGAGGAGACCCAGTACTTC. Protein: CASRRDRPPEETQYF.

This sequence joins TRBV7-8 and TRBJ2-7; 9 nucleotides line up with TRBD1. Trimming took 5 bases from V and 4 from J; bases not matched to a gene: 9. In germline, CDR1 is SGHVS, CDR2 FQNEAQ. The CDR3 is 15 residues long. CDR3 loop: CASSQGQGEGYEQYF. The CDR3, as DNA: TGTGCCAGCAGCCAGGGACAGGGCGAGGGGTACGAGCAGTACTTC.

The table lists this clonotype with a few counts. This sequence joins TRBV7-2 and TRBJ2-7, with 7 bases that match TRBD1. The CDR3 runs to 13 residues. Trimming cost V 5 bases and J 4 bases; bases outside gene matches: 5. The V gene's germline CDR1 is SGHTA and CDR2 FQGNSA. CDR3 nucleotide sequence: TGTGCCAGCAGCACCCAACAGGGGTACGAGCAGTACTTC. It encodes CASSTQQGYEQYF.

CDR3 DNA: TGTGCCATCAGTGAGTCGAGACAGGGGGCTAGTGGCTACACCTTC. It is translated as CAISESRQGASGYTF. This chain links TRBV10-3 with TRBJ1-2; 10 bases are shared with TRBD1. The V gene's germline CDR1 is ENHRY and CDR2 SYGVKD. CDR3 size: 15 residues. J gave up 7 bases and V 0 bases, and 5 bases lay outside the gene matches.

V and J are TRBV20-1 and TRBJ2-1, with 10 bases lining up with TRBD2. The ends lost 6 bases at V and 4 bases at J; junction bases unmatched: 9. The CDR3 length is 15 residues. CDR1 and CDR2 from the germline V gene are DFQATT and SNEGSKA (reference sequence). The CDR3 DNA sequence: TGCAGTGCCAACCAGGGTAGCGGGGGGTACAATGAGCAGTTCTTC. Protein: CSANQGSGGYNEQFF.

The chain couples TRBV4-1 to TRBJ2-7; D ambiguous. V gave up 1 base and J gave up 5 bases, with 12 bases separating them. The CDR3 consists of 14 residues. Germline loops: CDR1 MGHRA, CDR2 YSYEKL. The CDR3 region is CASSQVGRPHEQYF. The DNA of the CDR3 is TGCGCCAGCAGCCAAGTAGGTCGACCCCACGAGCAGTACTTC.

This clonotype appeared once. The genes are TRBV19 and TRBJ1-5; D possibly corresponds to TRBD1 (5 bases). V dropped 4 bases and J dropped 6 bases, with 19 bases sitting between them. Germline V lookup: CDR1 LNHDA, CDR2 SQIVND (reference sequence). CDR3 length: 16 residues. CDR3 residues: CASSTSGIYGGQPQHF. CDR3 DNA: TGTGCCAGTAGTACCTCAGGGATTTACGGTGGTCAGCCCCAGCATTTT.

This chain connects TRBV4-1 to TRBJ2-1; weak D call: TRBD1 (5 bases). Per the germline V gene, CDR1 is MGHRA and CDR2 is YSYEKL. The ends were cut back, 5 bases at V and 6 bases at J, with 20 bases in the middle. The CDR3 runs 16 residues. CDR3 in DNA: TGCGCCAGCAGCGCCTACCAGGGTAACAATTTCAATGAGCAGTTCTTC. This codes for CASSAYQGNNFNEQFF.

This rearrangement joins TRBV10-3 to TRBJ2-7; the D is unclear. CDR1 and CDR2 (germline): ENHRY, SYGVKD. This CDR3 has 14 residues. V gave up 0 bases and J gave up 4 bases, with 10 bases separating them. This CDR3 is CAISESGRMYEQYF. CDR3 DNA: TGTGCCATCAGTGAGTCCGGCAGGATGTACGAGCAGTACTTC.